This T cell receptor (beta chain) originates from a study of blood T cell repertoires in COVID-19. Study-level background: The samples span acute and convalescent COVID-19 from the United States, Italy and Spain.

This clone was observed once. Residents of approximately 25 US areas, aged 18 to 89 years, made up the participants. A COVID-19 case was met by exposed participants within 2 weeks before study entry. The table came from immunoSEQ multiplex PCR; TCRdb's copy has only in-frame clones and leaves some out. The sample contains 200,000 or so clones, 83% of which appear only once. Germline CDR1 reads MDHEN; CDR2 reads SYDVKM. This CDR3 has 13 residues. V was trimmed by 4 bases and J by 3 bases, leaving 9 bases between them. The chain employs TRBV28 and TRBJ1-2; no definite D call. This TCR was sampled from a woman aged 45-60 years who had been exposed to COVID-19. Sample: PBMCs or T cells enriched from blood (not recorded which). This CDR3 is CASSYNSYYGYTF. CDR3 in DNA: TGTGCCAGCAGTTATAACTCTTACTATGGCTACACCTTC.